This T cell receptor (beta chain) comes out of a study of control samples from healthy donors and cancer patients. Clones were sequenced by immunoSEQ multiplex PCR, and TCRdb holds only the in-frame ones, with some missing. The sample records more than 75,000 clones, approximately 84% being singletons. The CDR3 contains 16 residues. Trimming removed 2 bases from V and 6 bases from J, with 17 bases in between. In germline, CDR1 is SGHRS, CDR2 YFSETQ. Sequencing was performed on PBMCs. This receptor was taken from a man aged 70-80 years with lung cancer. V and J are TRBV5-1 and TRBJ2-2, with a tentative D call TRBD2 (6 bases). The CDR3 sequence is CASSFAGTQGSGELFF. The DNA of the CDR3 is TGCGCCAGCAGCTTCGCCGGGACTCAGGGTTCCGGGGAGCTGTTTTTT.